This TCR beta chain was identified during a study of T cell therapy after organ transplantation. In the study overall: Patients received up to 6 T cell doses every 2 weeks. Study-wide findings and caveats: Post-therapy reconstitution appeared to include transferred and endogenous clonotypes.

The CDR3 extends over 14 amino acids. Germline CDR1 and CDR2: LGHNA and YNFKEQ. J was trimmed by 0 bases and V by 5 bases; bases with no gene match: 3. Time point: 20-29 weeks after completion of therapy. Libraries were prepared by immunoSEQ multiplex PCR; TCRdb keeps only in-frame clonotypes and omits some of them. This table holds 20,000 to 25,000 clones, around 83% found once. Of note for this clone: As yet, its antigen is unknown.

This TCR came from a human patient who had received a solid organ transplant and had CMV disease. Part of the T cell pool may stem from the graft donor. The sequenced sample was CD8+ T cells from blood, obtained after autologous CMV-specific T cell therapy. The chain has TRBV4-2 and TRBJ1-1; 7 bases fit TRBD1. Here the CDR3 DNA reads TGTGCCAGCAGCGGCGGGACAGTGAACACTGAAGCTTTCTTT. It translates to CASSGGTVNTEAFF.